The rows below give T cell receptor beta chains drawn from one sample of a study of T cell changes during pregnancy in multiple sclerosis. Profiling relied on immunoSEQ multiplex PCR, and the TCRdb table lists in-frame clones only, not all of them. The table records around 80,000 clones, 94% of them present only once. The input for sequencing was peripheral blood, taken in the second trimester of pregnancy. The receptors come from a female donor in good health, enrolled as a control in a pregnancy study. The CDR3 runs from the conserved cysteine through the conserved F or W. The D gene is left open where the match is weak. Clone sizes are given selectively: once, few, many, or a class where the clone is expanded.

NA	NA	TRBV6-1	TRBJ2-1	TGTGCCAGCAGTGAGACGGGATACAATGAGCAGTTCTTC	CASSETGYNEQFF
NA	NA	TRBV7-9	TRBJ1-1	TGTGCCAGCAGCTTACAGGGATTGAACACTGAAGCTTTCTTT	CASSLQGLNTEAFF
TRBD2	NA	TRBV13	TRBJ2-7	TGTGCCAGCAGCCCCCGAGTAGCGGGTGTTAGAGAGCAGTACTTC	CASSPRVAGVREQYF
TRBD2	NA	TRBV28	TRBJ2-3	TGTGCCAGTATAGCGGGTCTAAGCACAGATACGCAGTATTTT	CASIAGLSTDTQYF
NA	NA	TRBV4-1	TRBJ2-7	TGCGCCAGCAGCCAACCGGGATCCTACGAGCAGTACTTC	CASSQPGSYEQYF
TRBD2	NA	TRBV10-3	TRBJ2-5	TGTGCCATCAGTGATTTGAGCGGGAGGGCCCAAGAGACCCAGTACTTC	CAISDLSGRAQETQYF
NA	NA	TRBV5-5	TRBJ2-7	TGTGCCAGCAGCTTGAGGCAGGGTGGCAGCTCCTACGAGCAGTACTTC	CASSLRQGGSSYEQYF
NA	once	TRBV6-5	TRBJ2-7	TGTGCCAGCAGTCCGACCCAAGGGGCTACCTACGAGCAGTACTTC	CASSPTQGATYEQYF
NA	once	TRBV28	TRBJ2-7	TGTGCCACCCGGGACTTAAGCTCCTACGAGCAGTACTTC	CATRDLSSYEQYF
NA	NA	TRBV18	TRBJ2-7	TGTGCCAGCTCACCAAGCCGGGACACTACCTACGAGCAGTACTTC	CASSPSRDTTYEQYF
NA	NA	TRBV2	TRBJ1-5	TGTGCCAGCGGGCGGGACTTCAATCAGCCCCAGCATTTT	CASGRDFNQPQHF
NA	NA	TRBV11-2	TRBJ2-3	TGTGCCAGCAGCCAGCGGCAGGACACAGATACGCAGTATTTT	CASSQRQDTDTQYF
TRBD2	NA	TRBV6-4	TRBJ2-3	TGTGCCAGGTGGGTGGCGGGAGAAGATACGCAGTATTTT	CARWVAGEDTQYF
TRBD1	NA	TRBV19	TRBJ2-1	TGTGCCAGTAGCCACAGAGTCGGGACAGTCTCCTACAATGAGCAGTTCTTC	CASSHRVGTVSYNEQFF
TRBD2	NA	TRBV14	TRBJ2-7	TGTGCCAGCAGCCGAGGGACTAGCTACGAGCAGTACTTC	CASSRGTSYEQYF
NA	NA	TRBV28	TRBJ1-4	TGTGCCAGCAGTTTGCCGCGGGGAAAACTGTTTTTT	CASSLPRGKLFF
TRBD2	NA	TRBV30	TRBJ2-7	TGTGCCTGGGGAAGCGGGAGCTACGAGCAGTACTTC	CAWGSGSYEQYF
TRBD1	NA	TRBV27	TRBJ1-5	TGTGCCAGCAGGGGACAGGGTGGAGGGAACCGCAATCAGCCCCAGCATTTT	CASRGQGGGNRNQPQHF
NA	NA	TRBV15	TRBJ2-7	TGTGCCACCAGCAGAGGGGGTAGCGAATCCTACGAGCAGTACTTC	CATSRGGSESYEQYF
TRBD1	NA	TRBV4-1	TRBJ2-1	TGCGCCAGCAGCCCGCCTCCGGGACAGGGTTACAATGAGCAGTTCTTC	CASSPPPGQGYNEQFF
NA	NA	TRBV7-9	TRBJ2-5	TGTGCCAGCAGTGTGGCAGGGTCGATAGAGACCCAGTACTTC	CASSVAGSIETQYF
NA	NA	TRBV27	TRBJ2-7	TGTGCCAGCAGTTTTTCGGGGAGCTACGAGCAGTACTTC	CASSFSGSYEQYF
TRBD1	NA	TRBV6-5	TRBJ2-7	TGTGCCAGCAGTTACGATCCGACAGGGGCCAACGAGCAGTACTTC	CASSYDPTGANEQYF
NA	NA	TRBV5-1	TRBJ2-3	TGCGCCACCACCCTGGGACTGGCAACAGATACGCAGTATTTT	CATTLGLATDTQYF
NA	NA	TRBV23-1	TRBJ2-7	TGCGCCAGCAGTCACTTAGCCGATCTCTACGAGCAGTACTTC	CASSHLADLYEQYF
NA	NA	TRBV28	TRBJ1-3	TGTGCCAGCAGTTTGGGGGCTATCTCGGGAAACACCATATATTTT	CASSLGAISGNTIYF
NA	NA	TRBV21-1	TRBJ2-3	TGTGCCAGCAGCACACGACCGGACAGGGCAGACACAGATACGCAGTATTTT	CASSTRPDRADTDTQYF
TRBD2	NA	TRBV10-2	TRBJ2-7	TGCGCCACCCTAGCCGGGACTAGCTTCTACGAGCAGTACTTC	CATLAGTSFYEQYF
TRBD1	NA	TRBV6-5	TRBJ1-4	TGTGCCAGCAGTAAGGACAGGGTTGAAAAACTGTTTTTT	CASSKDRVEKLFF
NA	NA	TRBV5-6	TRBJ1-2	TGTGCCAGCAGCCCGGGGGACTATGGCTACACCTTC	CASSPGDYGYTF
TRBD2	NA	TRBV28	TRBJ2-1	TGTGCCGGGAGTAGCGGGAGAGGAAATGAGCAGTTCTTC	CAGSSGRGNEQFF
NA	NA	TRBV5-1	TRBJ2-5	TGCGCCAGCAGCGGGCCCTCTCAAGAGACCCAGTACTTC	CASSGPSQETQYF
TRBD2	NA	TRBV27	TRBJ2-1	TGTGCCAGCAGTCCGCGACTAGCGGGAGGCTATGAGCAGTTCTTC	CASSPRLAGGYEQFF
NA	NA	TRBV6-5	TRBJ1-2	TGTGCCAGCAGGGACAGCGCTAACTATGGCTACACCTTC	CASRDSANYGYTF
TRBD2	NA	TRBV7-8	TRBJ2-1	TGTGCCAGCAGCTTAGGCAGCGGGAGGCTGTCCTACAATGAGCAGTTCTTC	CASSLGSGRLSYNEQFF
TRBD2	NA	TRBV19	TRBJ2-1	TGTGCCAGTAGTATATCCGGGACTAGCGGGAGGGCCGGGGACAATGAGCAGTTCTTC	CASSISGTSGRAGDNEQFF
TRBD1	NA	TRBV5-1	TRBJ2-1	TGCGCCAGCAGCGCGACCCGTGTCAGGGGGTCATACAATGAGCAGTTCTTC	CASSATRVRGSYNEQFF
NA	NA	TRBV27	TRBJ1-1	TGTGCCAGCAGTCCCCGGGACGGGGGTCTCACTGAAGCTTTCTTT	CASSPRDGGLTEAFF
TRBD1	NA	TRBV6-1	TRBJ2-3	TGTGCCAGCACCGTAACAGGGGCCCCAGATACGCAGTATTTT	CASTVTGAPDTQYF
TRBD2	few	TRBV29-1	TRBJ2-5	TGCAGCGTCGCTCTTAGCGGGAGTGGGGAGACCCAGTACTTC	CSVALSGSGETQYF
NA	NA	TRBV2	TRBJ2-7	TGTGCCAGCAGTTCCCACGTCACCCTGGCCTTC	CASSSHVTLAF
NA	once	TRBV27	TRBJ1-1	TGTGCCAGCAGTCCTGAGCTGAACACTGAAGCTTTCTTT	CASSPELNTEAFF
TRBD1	few	TRBV10-3	TRBJ2-2	TGTGCCTCTAAACCGGGACAGGACACCGGGGAGCTGTTTTTT	CASKPGQDTGELFF
TRBD1	NA	TRBV27	TRBJ1-1	TGTGCCAGCAGTCAATCCTCCGGGACAGGGGGCCCCAACACTGAAGCTTTCTTT	CASSQSSGTGGPNTEAFF
NA	NA	TRBV2	TRBJ2-7	TGTGCCAGCAGCCCCGGTTACGAGCAGTACTTC	CASSPGYEQYF
NA	NA	TRBV6-1	TRBJ1-2	TGTGCCAGCAGCCCAAGGGGGGGGCCCTATGGCTACACCTTC	CASSPRGGPYGYTF
NA	NA	TRBV28	TRBJ1-3	TGTGCCAGCAGTCCTCCCGGGACACGCCGAGGAAACACCATATATTTT	CASSPPGTRRGNTIYF
NA	NA	TRBV28	TRBJ1-4	TGTGCCAGCAGTTTTGTGCTCGCAGCCAACCAGGATGAAAAACTGTTTTTT	CASSFVLAANQDEKLFF
TRBD1	NA	TRBV28	TRBJ2-2	TGTGCCAGCAGCCCGACAGGGGATGCCGGGGAGCTGTTTTTT	CASSPTGDAGELFF
TRBD1	NA	TRBV2	TRBJ2-2	TGTGCCAGCAGCTCGCAACAGGGGGCTTGGACCGGGGAGCTGTTTTTT	CASSSQQGAWTGELFF
NA	NA	TRBV27	TRBJ1-2	TGTGCCAGCAGCTACGTTACAGGCTATGGCTACACCTTC	CASSYVTGYGYTF
NA	NA	TRBV5-5	TRBJ1-1	TGTGCCAGCAGCCAAGCTCAGAACACTGAAGCTTTCTTT	CASSQAQNTEAFF
TRBD1	NA	TRBV28	TRBJ2-7	TGTGCCAGCAGTTTACCTCGACAGGGGATCTACGAGCAGTACTTC	CASSLPRQGIYEQYF